This T cell receptor beta chain emerged from a study of T cell responses to AZD1222 COVID-19 vaccine. Note on this clone: Its target is not known.

Regarding the study as a whole: Spike-specific TCR breadth and depth grew following two AZD1222 doses.

The V and J ends lost 5 bases and 0 bases respectively, with 5 bases between them. This CDR3 spans 14 amino acids. Germline-derived CDR1 and CDR2 are LNHDA and SQIVND (reference sequence). TCRdb's table, derived via immunoSEQ multiplex PCR, lists solely in-frame clones and lacks some. The table lists about 110,000 clones, around nine tenths of them singletons. The sequencing here drew on peripheral blood, taken on day 0 of AZD1222 vaccination. This clonotype was sampled from an adult in good health. The rearrangement uses TRBV19 and TRBJ2-6; D gene ambiguous. The DNA of the CDR3 is TGTGCCAGTAGTTCACACTCTGGGGCCAACGTCCTGACTTTC. Translation gives CASSSHSGANVLTF.